This T cell receptor (beta chain) was captured in a study of patients with pleural tuberculosis. The ends were cut back, 0 bases at V and 0 bases at J, with 5 bases in the middle. The CDR3 contains 14 residues. Germline loops: CDR1 LGHNA, CDR2 YSLEER. By share of the sample, this clonotype is medium-sized. Using its own MiXCR run on the reads, TCRdb lists one record per CDR3 protein. The top ten hold 3.5% of the sample, which has tens of thousands of distinct CDR3 sequences, 15% to 20% seen once. This sequence was found in a human donor with pleural tuberculosis. The chain uses TRBV4-3 and TRBJ1-1, with D unclear. The sequencing input was peripheral blood. Here the CDR3 reads CASSQEIMNTEAFF. DNA of the CDR3: TGCGCCAGCAGCCAAGAAATAATGAACACTGAAGCTTTCTTT.